This passage covers 30 T cell receptor beta chains from one sample sequenced in a study of early stage breast cancer tumors. Here immunoSEQ multiplex PCR was the method, and the copy in TCRdb shows in-frame clones only, minus some. Here the sample spans 25,000 to 30,000 clones, about 59% being singletons. The sequencing sample was made of breast tumor tissue. The receptors here all came from a person aged 45 to 59 with breast cancer.

The chain uses TRBV7-9 and TRBJ2-6; a weak D match, TRBD2 (7 bases). This CDR3 comprises 17 residues. V lost 5 bases and J 2 bases, leaving 16 bases between the germline ends. Looked up from germline, CDR1 is SEHNR and CDR2 is FQNEAQ (reference sequence). CDR3 residues: CASSQMRGGAGANVLTF. CDR3 in DNA: TGTGCCAGCAGCCAGATGAGGGGGGGGGCTGGGGCCAACGTCCTGACTTTC. The variable domain in full, with the rest retrieved from reference TRBV7-9 and TRBJ2-6, is DTGVSQNPRHKITKRGQNVTFRCDPISEHNRLYWYRQTLGQGPEFLTYFQNEAQLEKSRLLSDRFSAERPKGSFSTLEIQRTEQGDSAMYLCASSQMRGGAGANVLTFGAGSRLTVL.

The chain recombines TRBV6-1 with TRBJ2-5; D may be TRBD2 (5 bases). Trimming took off 6 bases at V and 2 bases at J, with 7 bases between the two ends. This CDR3 has 12 residues. Germline-derived CDR1 and CDR2 are MNHNS and SASEGT. In nucleotides, the CDR3 is TGTGCCAGCAGGAGGGTACAAGAGACCCAGTACTTC. The encoded protein is CASRRVQETQYF.

The rearrangement joins TRBV9 to TRBJ1-1; D is ambiguous. This CDR3 contains 14 residues. Trimming stripped 0 bases from V and 0 bases from J, with 6 bases between. The germline V gene encodes CDR1 SGDLS and CDR2 YYNGEE. The CDR3 sequence: CASSVASVNTEAFF. As DNA, the CDR3 is TGTGCCAGCAGCGTAGCTTCGGTGAACACTGAAGCTTTCTTT.

The chain carries TRBV7-8 and TRBJ2-7; 7 bases are shared with TRBD2. Germline lookup yields CDR1 SGHVS and CDR2 FQNEAQ. J lost 0 bases, V lost 1 base, and 12 bases had no gene match. CDR3 length: 18 amino acids. DNA for the CDR3: TGTGCCAGCAGCTTAGAAGTGGGAGGGCCGATTCGCTCCTACGAGCAGTACTTC. Its translation is CASSLEVGGPIRSYEQYF.

This chain links TRBV29-1 with TRBJ2-3; D remains unclear. V dropped 0 bases and J dropped 6 bases, with 10 bases sitting between them. The CDR3 is 13 amino acids. Germline V gene data show CDR1 as SQVTM and CDR2 as ANQGSEA. CDR3 DNA sequence: TGCAGCGTTGAAGATCTAGTCGTGGATACGCAGTATTTT. It translates to CSVEDLVVDTQYF.

A few counts support this clone. The chain couples TRBV2 to TRBJ1-1; no firm D call. Germline V gene sequence: CDR1 SNHLY, CDR2 FYNNEI. V was cut by 2 bases and J by 1 base, with 8 bases left in between. This CDR3 has 14 amino acids. The CDR3 DNA reads TGTGCCAGCAGTGAACGACGGGGGAACACTGAAGCTTTCTTT. It encodes CASSERRGNTEAFF.

This rearrangement joins TRBV12-5 to TRBJ2-1; 7 positions match TRBD2. The CDR3 has 16 amino acids. V trimming: 0 bases; J trimming: 5 bases; junction bases outside the gene matches: 7. Germline CDR1 reads LGHNT; CDR2 reads FRNRAP. In DNA, the CDR3 is TGTGCTAGTGGTTTGGTGGAGGCGGGGGTCCACAATGAGCAGTTCTTC. It specifies CASGLVEAGVHNEQFF.

This clone was counted once. The V call is TRBV6-5, the J call TRBJ2-3, with TRBD2 matching 7 bases. V lost 7 bases to trimming and J lost 2 bases; unmatched junction nucleotides: 6. Germline lookup yields CDR1 MNHEY and CDR2 SVGAGI. This CDR3 spans 14 amino acids. The CDR3 DNA sequence: TGTGCCAGCAATCTAGCGGAACACACAGATACGCAGTATTTT. It encodes CASNLAEHTDTQYF.

This chain links TRBV7-9 with TRBJ1-2, with a weak D call TRBD1 (5 bases). This CDR3 contains 13 residues. CDR1 is SEHNR, CDR2 FQNEAQ, per germline (reference sequence). V was shortened by 1 base and J by 5 bases, with 8 bases between the two germline ends. The CDR3: CASSLGGDYGYTF. The CDR3 nucleotides read TGTGCCAGCAGCTTAGGGGGGGATTATGGCTACACCTTC.

The chain joins TRBV29-1 to TRBJ1-1, with a possible D match to TRBD1 (5 bases). This CDR3 region has 14 residues. Germline V CDR1 and CDR2: SQVTM, ANQGSEA. For the CDR3, the DNA is TGCACCCCCCAGGAGGGGCTGATGAACACTGAAGCTTTCTTT. This encodes CTPQEGLMNTEAFF.

This chain joins TRBV7-3 and TRBJ2-3, with 10 positions matching TRBD2. V lost 4 bases to trimming and J lost 3 bases; unmatched junction nucleotides: 1. Per the germline V gene, CDR1 is SGHTA and CDR2 is FQGTGA. The CDR3 loop spans 14 amino acids. The CDR3 region is CASSSGLATDTQYF. The CDR3 DNA follows: TGTGCCAGCAGCTCGGGACTAGCGACAGATACGCAGTATTTT.

The CDR3 spells CASSEQGRSTGELFF. DNA of the CDR3: TGCGCCAGCAGTGAGCAGGGCCGGAGCACCGGGGAGCTGTTTTTT. The chain is built from TRBV10-2 and TRBJ2-2, with D possibly matching TRBD1 (5 bases). The CDR3 is made up of 15 amino acids. The germline V and J ends were trimmed by 2 bases and 4 bases, with 11 bases remaining between them. Germline V lookup: CDR1 WSHSY, CDR2 SAAADI.

The sample holds many counts of this clone. The chain is built from TRBV7-9 and TRBJ2-1, with a weak D call TRBD2 (5 bases). CDR3 length: 14 residues. V was pared by 7 bases and J by 2 bases, with 12 bases between. Per germline, CDR1 SEHNR and CDR2 FQNEAQ (reference sequence). The CDR3 sequence is CASKLTTAYNEQFF. The CDR3 coding sequence is TGTGCCAGCAAACTGACTACAGCCTACAATGAGCAGTTCTTC.

This sequence joins TRBV2 and TRBJ1-4; the match to TRBD1 covers 7 bases. J lost 3 bases, V lost 4 bases, and 14 bases had no gene match. Germline V gene lookup returns CDR1 SNHLY and CDR2 FYNNEI. The CDR3 runs 18 residues. In DNA, the CDR3 is TGTGCCAGCAGTGTGAGCAGGGGGATAGTGACGGCTAATGAAAAACTGTTTTTT. It is translated as CASSVSRGIVTANEKLFF.

This clone was seen more than once but under ten times. This chain connects TRBV5-4 to TRBJ1-5; no definite D call. Between the trimmed V and J ends, which lost 0 bases and 0 bases, there was a span of 1 base. The CDR3 totals 13 residues. Per the germline V gene, CDR1 is SGHNT and CDR2 is YYREEE (reference sequence). This CDR3 is CASSLDSNQPQHF. In DNA form, the CDR3 reads TGTGCCAGCAGCTTGGATAGCAATCAGCCCCAGCATTTT.

The genes are TRBV29-1 and TRBJ1-1, with D possibly being TRBD1 (6 bases). The V end lost 0 bases, the J end lost 7 bases, and 15 bases lay between the germline ends. CDR3 length: 14 amino acids. Germline assignment: CDR1 SQVTM and CDR2 ANQGSEA. The CDR3 here is CSVEDVYRAREAFF. Here the CDR3 DNA reads TGCAGCGTTGAAGATGTTTACAGGGCCCGTGAAGCTTTCTTT.

This clone is a singleton in its sample. This chain joins TRBV7-8 and TRBJ2-3; 7 bases are shared with TRBD2. The J segment lost 4 bases and the V segment lost 1 base, leaving 14 bases of the junction unmatched. Looked up from germline, CDR1 is SGHVS and CDR2 is FQNEAQ. The CDR3 is 18 residues long. The CDR3 loop reads CASSLVGPGGSGADTQYF. CDR3 coding DNA: TGTGCCAGCAGCTTAGTAGGTCCGGGAGGATCCGGCGCAGATACGCAGTATTTT.

The CDR3 coding sequence is TGCGCCAGCAGCCCGGGACTAGCGGGAGGGATCACAGATACGCAGTATTTT. Its translation: CASSPGLAGGITDTQYF. The chain carries TRBV4-1 and TRBJ2-3; TRBD2 matches at 16 bases. The V segment lost 4 bases and the J segment 2 bases; nucleotides outside the gene matches: 3. The V gene's germline CDR1 is MGHRA and CDR2 YSYEKL. The CDR3 runs 17 residues.

The chain uses TRBV7-2 and TRBJ2-3, with D perhaps TRBD2 (6 bases). This CDR3 is built from 14 residues. Germline lookup yields CDR1 SGHTA and CDR2 FQGNSA. Trimming removed 0 bases at V and 6 bases at J, with 10 bases between. The CDR3 protein is CASSLARDLDTQYF. The DNA for the CDR3 is TGTGCCAGCAGCTTAGCGCGGGACCTCGATACGCAGTATTTT.

V usage is TRBV5-4 and J usage is TRBJ2-7; TRBD1 agrees at 9 bases. V lost 4 bases and J lost 3; bases outside the gene matches: 8. The length of the CDR3 is 15 residues. Germline CDR1 and CDR2: SGHNT and YYREEE (reference sequence). The CDR3 DNA follows: TGTGCCAGCAGCCCGGGGACAGGGAACTTCTACGAGCAGTACTTC. Protein sequence: CASSPGTGNFYEQYF.

The V gene is TRBV18, the J gene TRBJ2-2, with D perhaps matching TRBD2 (5 bases). Trimming cost V 4 bases and J 0 bases, with 6 bases left between them. CDR1 is KGHSH, CDR2 LQKENI, per germline. This CDR3 comprises 14 residues. This CDR3 reads CASSRRANTGELFF. The CDR3 coding sequence is TGTGCCAGCTCACGGCGGGCGAACACCGGGGAGCTGTTTTTT.

The chain employs TRBV5-6 and TRBJ2-7; no clear D. Trimming removed 4 bases from V and 3 bases from J, with 11 bases in between. This CDR3 comprises 13 residues. Germline CDR1 reads SGHDT; CDR2 reads YYEEEE. The CDR3 DNA is TGTGCCAGCAGCCGCTGGGCACGCTACGAGCAGTACTTC. As protein: CASSRWARYEQYF.

The rearrangement uses TRBV4-2 and TRBJ2-7; 13 nucleotides match TRBD2. Germline V CDR1 and CDR2: LGHNA, YNFKEQ. This CDR3 has 17 amino acids. Losses at the gene ends were 3 bases for V and 0 bases for J; bases not matched to a gene: 5. The DNA for the CDR3 is TGTGCCAGCAGCCAGCCGGGACTAGCGGGAATCTCCTACGAGCAGTACTTC. This gives the protein CASSQPGLAGISYEQYF.

The chain carries TRBV21-1 and TRBJ2-3; TRBD1 is the table's D call and was not checked against the DNA. TRBV21-1 is a pseudogene segment. This CDR3 has 16 amino acids. The CDR3 DNA sequence: TGTGCCAGCAGCAATATTCGGACAGATGGATCTGATACGCAGTATTTT. Its protein product is CASSNIRTDGSDTQYF.

The chain combines TRBV5-1 with TRBJ1-2, with D tentatively TRBD1 (5 bases). Germline CDR1 SGHRS, CDR2 YFSETQ. Trimming removed 4 bases from V and 0 bases from J, with 13 bases in between. The CDR3 has 15 residues. CDR3 DNA: TGCGCCAGCAGCCCGGGAGGGGCTACTAACTATGGCTACACCTTC. Translated: CASSPGGATNYGYTF.

The J gene is TRBJ2-2, the V gene TRBV29-1, with D perhaps matching TRBD1 or TRBD2 (7 bases each). Germline lookup yields CDR1 SQVTM and CDR2 ANQGSEA. The V end was cut by 5 bases, the J end by 0 bases, with 22 bases between. The CDR3 has 18 amino acids. The CDR3 loop reads CSVLGDQGGTPNTGELFF. In DNA, the CDR3 is TGCAGCGTTCTGGGGGACCAGGGGGGGACCCCGAACACCGGGGAGCTGTTTTTT.

V and J are TRBV7-2 and TRBJ1-5; tentative D call: TRBD1 (5 bases). The CDR3 is 14 residues long. Germline V CDR1 and CDR2: SGHTA, FQGNSA. Trimming took 1 base from V and 7 from J, leaving 11 bases between them. The CDR3 loop reads CASSLGGDFQPQHF. CDR3 nucleotides: TGTGCCAGCAGCTTAGGGGGGGATTTCCAGCCCCAGCATTTT.

The rearrangement uses TRBV9 and TRBJ2-2; 7 positions agree with TRBD1. The CDR3 is 15 amino acids. The germline CDR1 and CDR2 sequences are SGDLS and YYNGEE. The V and J ends lost 4 bases and 5 bases, in that order; junction bases with no gene match: 8. The CDR3 loop reads CASSKGTARTGELFF. As DNA, the CDR3 is TGTGCCAGCAGCAAAGGGACAGCAAGGACCGGGGAGCTGTTTTTT.

The genes are TRBV6-1 and TRBJ2-7; TRBD1 agrees at 8 bases. The CDR3 length is 16 residues. Germline CDR1 is MNHNS and CDR2 is SASEGT. After removal of 4 bases from V and 3 bases from J, the junction contained 11 bases not matched to a gene. As DNA, the CDR3 is TGTGCCAGCAGTGGAGGCCTGGACAGGGTTCTCTACGAGCAGTACTTC. Its translation: CASSGGLDRVLYEQYF.

This sequence joins TRBV7-9 and TRBJ1-2, with 8 bases identical to TRBD1. Germline-derived CDR1 and CDR2 are SEHNR and FQNEAQ (reference sequence). The CDR3 spans 13 residues. V shed 2 bases and J 11 bases; nucleotides not matched to a gene: 7. DNA of the CDR3: TGTGCCAGCAGCTTATTACAGGGGGACCGGTACACCTTC. Translating it yields CASSLLQGDRYTF.